This entry lists 3 T cell receptor beta chains sequenced from one sample in a study of OX40 agonist ivuxolimab in advanced cancers. Only in-frame clones appear in the TCRdb table, and some are missing; sequencing was by immunoSEQ multiplex PCR. The repertoire holds fewer than 85,000 clones, with 70% to 80% as singletons. The sequenced sample was CD4+ or CD8+ T cells sorted from blood, obtained in a trial of the OX40 agonist ivuxolimab. These receptors all stem from an adult with an advanced solid tumor such as melanoma, head and neck, liver or kidney cancer.

The chain couples TRBV28 to TRBJ2-7, with 7 bases matching TRBD1. Germline trimming cut 9 bases from V and 2 bases from J; bases unmatched to any gene: 4. CDR1 is MDHEN and CDR2 is SYDVKM in the germline V gene. The CDR3 contains 12 residues. CDR3: CARARGTYEQYF. The CDR3 DNA reads TGTGCCAGGGCCAGGGGGACCTACGAGCAGTACTTC.

The chain combines TRBV14 with TRBJ2-5; 10 bases are shared with TRBD1. Germline trimming cut 4 bases from V and 3 bases from J; bases unmatched to any gene: 2. The CDR3 is made up of 14 amino acids. The germline gives CDR1 SGHDN, CDR2 FVKESK. The chain's CDR3 is CASSPGTGEETQYF. The CDR3, as DNA: TGTGCCAGCAGCCCCGGGACAGGGGAAGAGACCCAGTACTTC.

The chain is built from TRBV5-1 and TRBJ2-3, with D possibly being TRBD1 (5 bases). Germline CDR1 SGHRS, CDR2 YFSETQ. The CDR3 length is 15 residues. V lost 4 bases and J 1 base, leaving 13 bases between the germline ends. CDR3 DNA: TGCGCCAGCAGCGGGGCGTCTCGGGGCACAGATACGCAGTATTTT. This sequence encodes CASSGASRGTDTQYF. The entire variable domain, with the rest obtained from reference TRBV5-1 and TRBJ2-3, is as follows: KAGVTQTPRYLIKTRGQQVTLSCSPISGHRSVSWYQQTPGQGLQFLFEYFSETQRNKGNFPGRFSGRQFSNSRSEMNVSTLELGDSALYLCASSGASRGTDTQYFGPGTRLTVL.